These 28 T cell receptor beta chains share one sample of origin, sequenced in a study of technical replicates of blood from several donors. Sequencing used immunoSEQ multiplex PCR; TCRdb keeps in-frame clones, though not all of them. Altogether some 93,000 clones are present, 95% being singletons, with the ten largest covering over 0.25%. The sequenced material came from T cells isolated from PBMCs. The receptors derive from a human donor in good health.

The chain couples TRBV4-1 to TRBJ2-2; D unclear. This CDR3 contains 14 residues. Germline V gene lookup returns CDR1 MGHRA and CDR2 YSYEKL. Between the trimmed V and J ends, which lost 4 bases and 1 base, there was a span of 7 bases. CDR3 amino acids: CASSRSGNTGELFF. In DNA, the CDR3 is TGCGCCAGCAGCCGGAGTGGGAACACCGGGGAGCTGTTTTTT.

The rearrangement joins TRBV5-1 to TRBJ1-4; D is uncertain. V gave up 3 bases and J gave up 8 bases, with 14 bases separating them. Germline V lookup: CDR1 SGHRS, CDR2 YFSETQ. The CDR3 sequence is 14 residues long. The CDR3 nucleotides are TGCGCCAGCAGCTACTGGGAGGACCAGGAAAAACTGTTTTTT. This codes for CASSYWEDQEKLFF.

This rearrangement joins TRBV6-5 to TRBJ2-3; 9 positions match TRBD2. Unmatched junction bases numbered 5, after V lost 7 bases and J lost 3 bases. The V gene's germline CDR1 is MNHEY and CDR2 SVGAGI. The CDR3 runs to 14 residues. The CDR3 reads CASKGAGGTDTQYF. The CDR3 DNA reads as TGTGCCAGCAAGGGGGCGGGGGGGACAGATACGCAGTATTTT.

The rearrangement uses TRBV5-6 and TRBJ1-5; D remains ambiguous. The germline V gene has CDR1 SGHDT and CDR2 YYEEEE. V was pared by 1 base and J by 9 bases, with 14 bases between. The CDR3 is 14 residues long. In nucleotides, the CDR3 is TGTGCCAGCAGCTTGCGCCCCCTACCCGGGCCCCAGCATTTT. This sequence encodes CASSLRPLPGPQHF. The full variable domain, in which reference TRBV5-6 and TRBJ1-5 provide the parts outside the CDR3, is DAGVTQSPTHLIKTRGQQVTLRCSPKSGHDTVSWYQQALGQGPQFIFQYYEEEERQRGNFPDRFSGHQFPNYSSELNVNALLLGDSALYLCASSLRPLPGPQHFGDGTRLSIL.

The rearrangement joins TRBV4-1 to TRBJ2-5, with 7 bases identical to TRBD2. CDR3 length: 15 residues. Germline CDR1 and CDR2: MGHRA and YSYEKL. Trimming at V came to 0 bases and at J to 1 base, leaving 2 bases not matched to a gene. The CDR3 is CASSQEGRAQETQYF. CDR3 nucleotides: TGCGCCAGCAGCCAAGAAGGGAGGGCCCAAGAGACCCAGTACTTC.

This clone showed up just once. The V and J genes are TRBV2 and TRBJ1-2, with 7 bases identical to TRBD1. The CDR3 has 14 amino acids. The germline CDR1 and CDR2 sequences are SNHLY and FYNNEI. J lost 5 bases, V lost 3 bases, and 6 bases had no gene match. CDR3 protein: CASSDRQGPYGYTF. The CDR3 DNA reads as TGTGCCAGCAGTGATCGACAGGGCCCGTATGGCTACACCTTC.

The chain carries TRBV7-9 and TRBJ2-5; D gene unclear. Deletions cut 2 bases from V and 4 bases from J, with 5 bases between. This CDR3 is built from 12 residues. Germline V gives CDR1 SEHNR, CDR2 FQNEAQ (reference sequence). CDR3 in amino acids: CASSLFLETQYF. CDR3 coding DNA: TGTGCCAGCAGCTTATTTCTAGAGACCCAGTACTTC.

This sequence joins TRBV7-9 and TRBJ1-1, with D perhaps TRBD1 (6 bases). The V end was cut by 5 bases, the J end by 3 bases, with 13 bases between. From germline, CDR1 is SEHNR and CDR2 FQNEAQ (reference sequence). This CDR3 contains 14 residues. Here the CDR3 DNA reads TGTGCCAGCAGCGCCTATCGGACAGACACTGAAGCTTTCTTT. This gives the protein CASSAYRTDTEAFF.

The chain joins TRBV7-9 to TRBJ2-2, with D maybe TRBD2 (5 bases). V dropped 5 bases and J dropped 7 bases, with 8 bases sitting between them. The CDR3 loop spans 12 amino acids. The germline V gene has CDR1 SEHNR and CDR2 FQNEAQ (reference sequence). The CDR3 spells CASSEGGGELFF. The CDR3 region has the DNA TGTGCCAGCAGCGAAGGAGGCGGGGAGCTGTTTTTT.

This chain links TRBV6-6 with TRBJ2-5, with 13 bases identical to TRBD2. The CDR3 consists of 16 residues. Germline CDR1 and CDR2: MNHNY and SVGAGI (reference sequence). Trimming removed 6 bases from V and 5 bases from J; junction bases left unmatched: 9. This CDR3 is CASSRLAGGGLETQYF. CDR3 nucleotides: TGTGCCAGCAGCCGACTAGCGGGGGGAGGATTGGAGACCCAGTACTTC.

This chain uses TRBV27 with TRBJ1-2; 8 nucleotides align to TRBD1. Trimming took 0 bases from V and 3 from J; bases not matched to a gene: 12. Per germline, CDR1 MNHEY and CDR2 SMNVEV (reference sequence). This CDR3 spans 18 amino acids. The CDR3 loop reads CASSLSFRQGAPHYGYTF. CDR3 sequence (DNA): TGTGCCAGCAGTTTATCTTTTAGGCAGGGGGCCCCACACTATGGCTACACCTTC.

This clone appeared once. This chain joins TRBV6-4 and TRBJ1-1; a weak D match, TRBD1 (6 bases). The germline V and J ends were trimmed by 6 bases and 1 base, with 9 bases remaining between them. Per germline, CDR1 MRHNA and CDR2 SNTAGT. The CDR3 has 13 amino acids. The CDR3 here is CASSVQGNTEAFF. CDR3 nucleotides: TGTGCCAGCAGCGTACAGGGGAACACTGAAGCTTTCTTT.

The rearrangement uses TRBV6-5 and TRBJ1-2; 8 positions agree with TRBD1. The CDR3 spans 13 residues. Germline values: CDR1 MNHEY, CDR2 SVGAGI. V lost 4 bases, J lost 8 bases, and 6 bases stayed unmatched. This CDR3 reads CASSSRGRQGYTF. CDR3 bases: TGTGCCAGCAGTTCCAGGGGGCGCCAGGGCTACACCTTC.

V usage is TRBV9 and J usage is TRBJ2-3; 7 nucleotides match TRBD2. Trimming took 3 bases from V and 0 from J; bases not matched to a gene: 7. This CDR3 has 16 amino acids. Germline assignment: CDR1 SGDLS and CDR2 YYNGEE. CDR3 in DNA: TGTGCCAGCAGCGCGGGCGGGAGTGCTAGCACAGATACGCAGTATTTT. It specifies CASSAGGSASTDTQYF.

V usage is TRBV7-9 and J usage is TRBJ2-1; 9 bases are shared with TRBD2. The CDR3 runs to 13 residues. Germline loops: CDR1 SEHNR, CDR2 FQNEAQ (reference sequence). The CDR3 coding sequence is TGTGCACTAGTGGCGGGGGGGTCCGATGAGCAGTTCTTC. Its translation is CALVAGGSDEQFF.

J is TRBJ2-1 and V is TRBV29-1, with 8 positions matching TRBD1. This CDR3 is 15 amino acids long. Germline V gene data show CDR1 as SQVTM and CDR2 as ANQGSEA. Trimming cost V 7 bases and J 0 bases; bases outside gene matches: 8. CDR3 DNA sequence: TGCAGCGGCGAACGGACAGGGAGCTCCTACAATGAGCAGTTCTTC. This codes for CSGERTGSSYNEQFF.

The rearrangement links TRBV6-5 to TRBJ1-4; the D gene is possibly TRBD1 (5 bases). This CDR3 comprises 14 residues. V dropped 4 bases and J dropped 5 bases, with 11 bases sitting between them. Germline CDR1 is MNHEY and CDR2 is SVGAGI. The CDR3 coding sequence is TGTGCCAGCAGTTCGGGTTGGACAAATGAAAAACTGTTTTTT. This gives the protein CASSSGWTNEKLFF.

The rearrangement joins TRBV27 to TRBJ2-6; 9 positions match TRBD1. The CDR3 covers 17 residues. J gave up 2 bases and V 5 bases, and 7 bases lay outside the gene matches. The germline V gene has CDR1 MNHEY and CDR2 SMNVEV (reference sequence). The DNA for the CDR3 is TGTGCCAGCAGTGGAGGGACAGGGCGGACTGGGGCCAACGTCCTGACTTTC. This sequence encodes CASSGGTGRTGANVLTF. The variable domain in full, with the rest retrieved from reference TRBV27 and TRBJ2-6, is EAQVTQNPRYLITVTGKKLTVTCSQNMNHEYMSWYRQDPGLGLRQIYYSMNVEVTDKGDVPEGYKVSRKEKRNFPLILESPSPNQTSLYFCASSGGTGRTGANVLTFGAGSRLTVL.

The J gene is TRBJ1-1, the V gene TRBV6-1, with 10 bases identical to TRBD1. The J segment lost 4 bases and the V segment lost 11 bases, leaving 10 bases of the junction unmatched. The CDR3 consists of 14 residues. Germline V gives CDR1 MNHNS, CDR2 SASEGT. The CDR3 region has the DNA TGTGCCGCATCAAGAAGGACAGGGGGCACTGAAGCTTTCTTT. This gives the protein CAASRRTGGTEAFF.

This clone was detected once. The rearrangement joins TRBV2 to TRBJ1-1; D remains ambiguous. This CDR3 has 14 amino acids. The germline gives CDR1 SNHLY, CDR2 FYNNEI. V dropped 7 bases and J dropped 7 bases, with 19 bases sitting between them. CDR3 residues: CASKERGFEGEAFF. The DNA of the CDR3 is TGTGCCAGCAAAGAACGGGGATTCGAAGGTGAAGCTTTCTTT.

The rearrangement links TRBV7-9 to TRBJ2-1; no clear D. Trimming removed 2 bases from V and 6 bases from J, with 8 bases in between. From germline, CDR1 is SEHNR and CDR2 FQNEAQ (reference sequence). The CDR3 is 13 amino acids. The CDR3 protein is CASSLIALNEQFF. The CDR3, as DNA: TGTGCCAGCAGCTTAATCGCGCTCAATGAGCAGTTCTTC.

The gene calls are TRBV2 and TRBJ2-1, with D tentatively TRBD2 (6 bases). CDR3 length equals 11 residues. Deletions cut 6 bases from V and 9 bases from J, with 9 bases between. Germline V lookup: CDR1 SNHLY, CDR2 FYNNEI. CDR3 sequence reads: CASRTGVEQFF. In nucleotides, the CDR3 is TGTGCCAGCAGGACGGGAGTTGAGCAGTTCTTC.

The rearrangement uses TRBV7-9 and TRBJ1-5, with D possibly matching TRBD1 (5 bases). Trimming stripped 4 bases from V and 5 bases from J, with 18 bases between. The CDR3 spans 16 residues. CDR1 is SEHNR, CDR2 FQNEAQ, per germline (reference sequence). This CDR3 reads CASSSPGDFGDQPQHF. For the CDR3, the DNA is TGTGCCAGCAGCTCTCCTGGGGACTTTGGGGATCAGCCCCAGCATTTT. The whole variable domain, remainder taken from reference TRBV7-9 and TRBJ1-5, is DTGVSQNPRHKITKRGQNVTFRCDPISEHNRLYWYRQTLGQGPEFLTYFQNEAQLEKSRLLSDRFSAERPKGSFSTLEIQRTEQGDSAMYLCASSSPGDFGDQPQHFGDGTRLSIL.

The genes are TRBV29-1 and TRBJ2-2; possible D gene TRBD1, 6 bases. The germline gives CDR1 SQVTM, CDR2 ANQGSEA. This CDR3 is 13 amino acids long. Trimming removed 5 bases at V and 4 bases at J, with 11 bases between. The CDR3 reads CSVWGTLTGELFF. The CDR3 coding sequence is TGCAGCGTTTGGGGGACACTCACCGGGGAGCTGTTTTTT.

This chain uses TRBV4-1 with TRBJ1-2; D unclear. The V gene lost 0 bases and the J gene lost 4 bases, with 12 bases spanning the gap. The CDR3 is 15 residues long. In germline, CDR1 is MGHRA, CDR2 YSYEKL. CDR3 in amino acids: CASSQDRGLVYGYTF. The CDR3 nucleotides are TGCGCCAGCAGCCAAGATCGGGGTTTGGTCTATGGCTACACCTTC.

The chain joins TRBV29-1 to TRBJ2-5; tentatively, D is TRBD2 (7 bases). This CDR3 has 15 amino acids. With 6 bases removed from V and 4 bases from J, the gap between germline ends came to 21 bases. Germline V gene lookup returns CDR1 SQVTM and CDR2 ANQGSEA. The CDR3 reads CSVVEVEGGGETQYF. As DNA, the CDR3 is TGCAGCGTCGTTGAAGTTGAGGGAGGGGGAGAGACCCAGTACTTC.

CDR3 sequence: CASSYNHNAGQRNEKLFF. The CDR3 DNA sequence: TGTGCCAGCAGCTACAATCACAACGCCGGACAACGTAATGAAAAACTGTTTTTT. V is TRBV7-9 and J is TRBJ1-4; D may be TRBD1 (5 bases). The CDR3 spans 18 residues. Trimming took 4 bases from V and 4 from J, leaving 22 bases between them. From germline, CDR1 is SEHNR and CDR2 FQNEAQ (reference sequence).

This chain joins TRBV2 and TRBJ2-3, with D perhaps matching TRBD2 (5 bases). The germline CDR1 and CDR2 sequences are SNHLY and FYNNEI. This CDR3 comprises 14 residues. Trimming pared 4 bases from V and 6 bases from J, leaving 14 bases between. CDR3 residues: CASSGRLAGDTQYF. The CDR3 DNA reads as TGTGCCAGCAGTGGTCGGCTAGCTGGCGATACGCAGTATTTT. The entire variable domain, with the rest obtained from reference TRBV2 and TRBJ2-3, is as follows: EPEVTQTPSHQVTQMGQEVILRCVPISNHLYFYWYRQILGQKVEFLVSFYNNEISEKSEIFDDQFSVERPDGSNFTLKIRSTKLEDSAMYFCASSGRLAGDTQYFGPGTRLTVL.